Below, 28 T cell receptor beta chains from the same sample are listed, as sequenced in a study of regulatory and conventional T cells in RAG deficiency. Sequenced by immunoSEQ multiplex PCR; TCRdb stores in-frame clones only, minus some. Of 20,000 to 25,000 clones detected, approximately 96% appear once; the ten largest clones hold around 1.2%. The sorted conventional CD4+ T cells were CD25-low and CD127-high, with genomic DNA sequenced. These records were also assigned to another study, of regulatory T cells. That report notes: The primer mix had 52 TRBV and 13 TRBJ primers.

Sequencing used CD25- CD4+ T cells sorted from blood. These receptors came from a human donor in good health.

The chain couples TRBV9 to TRBJ1-4; D may be TRBD1 (5 bases). Germline V lookup: CDR1 SGDLS, CDR2 YYNGEE. V was clipped by 10 bases and J by 7 bases, with 17 bases between them. The CDR3 spans 13 residues. CDR3 in amino acids: CASSGGDSEKLFF. CDR3 sequence (DNA): TGTGCCTCTTCGGGGGGTGATAGTGAAAAACTGTTTTTT.

This chain uses TRBV30 with TRBJ1-4; 8 bases match TRBD1. This CDR3 has 14 residues. Trimming at V came to 3 bases and at J to 7 bases, leaving 7 bases not matched to a gene. Germline CDR1 GTSNPN, CDR2 SVGIG (reference sequence). The CDR3 DNA reads TGTGCCTGGAGCCAGGGGGCGGGGACTGAAAAACTGTTTTTT. This encodes CAWSQGAGTEKLFF.

A remark on this clone: One end of the junction does not line up with germline, which may come from a read error. Other DNA sequences in this specimen translate into the identical CDR3. The chain is built from TRBV5-6 and TRBJ1-6, with TRBD1 as a possible D gene (5 bases). This CDR3 is built from 16 residues. Germline V lookup: CDR1 SGHDT, CDR2 YYEEEE. This CDR3 is CASSLEQEMGNSPLHF. CDR3 coding DNA: TGTGCCAGCAGCTTGGAACAGGAAATGGGTAATTCCCCCCTCCACTTT.

V is TRBV6-6 and J is TRBJ2-1, with 9 bases aligning to TRBD2. V lost 5 bases to trimming and J lost 5 bases; unmatched junction nucleotides: 7. The CDR3 length is 15 residues. In germline, CDR1 is MNHNY, CDR2 SVGAGI (reference sequence). This CDR3 reads CASSSGGTADNEQFF. DNA for the CDR3: TGTGCCAGCAGTAGCGGGGGGACAGCGGACAATGAGCAGTTCTTC.

CDR3 DNA sequence: TGTGCCAGCAGTTACTCCTGGACAGGGGACTACGAGCAGTACTTC. Encoded protein: CASSYSWTGDYEQYF. This chain uses TRBV6-5 with TRBJ2-7; 9 nucleotides agree with TRBD1. This CDR3 is built from 15 residues. J gave up 3 bases and V 0 bases, and 3 bases lay outside the gene matches. The germline V gene has CDR1 MNHEY and CDR2 SVGAGI.

The genes are TRBV27 and TRBJ2-3, with D tentatively TRBD1 (6 bases). Germline V gives CDR1 MNHEY, CDR2 SMNVEV (reference sequence). V was shortened by 10 bases and J by 0 bases, with 11 bases between the two germline ends. The CDR3 spans 13 residues. CDR3 in amino acids: CATTTGSTDTQYF. CDR3 in DNA: TGTGCCACCACCACAGGGAGCACAGATACGCAGTATTTT.

The chain carries TRBV19 and TRBJ1-1, with D perhaps TRBD1 (6 bases). The CDR3 is 16 amino acids. Germline CDR1 and CDR2: LNHDA and SQIVND (reference sequence). The V and J ends lost 3 bases and 4 bases respectively, with 18 bases between them. The CDR3 region has the DNA TGTGCCAGTAGTATGTCTCAAATCACAGGGACCACTGAAGCTTTCTTT. Amino acids: CASSMSQITGTTEAFF.

This clone was picked up one time. J is TRBJ1-1 and V is TRBV6-1; 8 bases are shared with TRBD1. Trimming took 2 bases from V and 11 from J; bases not matched to a gene: 10. The length of the CDR3 is 14 residues. Germline-derived CDR1 and CDR2 are MNHNS and SASEGT. CDR3 loop: CASSEPTGGFRAFF. CDR3 nucleotide sequence: TGTGCCAGCAGTGAACCCACAGGGGGATTTCGCGCTTTCTTT.

The rearrangement uses TRBV6-5 and TRBJ1-1; the match to TRBD1 covers 11 bases. In germline, CDR1 is MNHEY, CDR2 SVGAGI. V gave up 2 bases and J gave up 3 bases; unmatched junction bases: 5. This CDR3 contains 16 residues. In nucleotides, the CDR3 is TGTGCCAGCAGTTACCCACGGGACAGGGGGTACACTGAAGCTTTCTTT. Its protein is CASSYPRDRGYTEAFF.

This sequence joins TRBV5-1 and TRBJ2-4; 8 nucleotides agree with TRBD1. Germline trimming cut 3 bases from V and 8 bases from J; bases unmatched to any gene: 10. CDR1 and CDR2 (germline): SGHRS, YFSETQ. CDR3 length: 15 amino acids. The CDR3 sequence is CASSYGQGELDIQYF. The CDR3 nucleotides read TGCGCCAGCAGCTATGGACAGGGAGAGTTGGACATTCAGTACTTC.

The V call is TRBV9, the J call TRBJ1-6; no clear D. This CDR3 has 13 residues. V dropped 4 bases and J dropped 8 bases, with 10 bases sitting between them. The germline CDR1 and CDR2 sequences are SGDLS and YYNGEE. The chain's CDR3 is CASSTRQDSPLHF. The CDR3 bases are TGTGCCAGCAGCACACGCCAAGATTCACCCCTCCACTTT. Combining the CDR3 with reference TRBV9 and TRBJ1-6 gives the whole variable domain DSGVTQTPKHLITATGQRVTLRCSPRSGDLSVYWYQQSLDQGLQFLIQYYNGEERAKGNILERFSAQQFPDLHSELNLSSLELGDSALYFCASSTRQDSPLHFGNGTRLTVT.

A few counts support this clone. The chain recombines TRBV5-6 with TRBJ1-3; a possible D gene is TRBD1 (5 bases). The CDR3 covers 13 residues. CDR1 and CDR2 (germline): SGHDT, YYEEEE. V was shortened by 0 bases and J by 6 bases, with 7 bases between the two germline ends. The CDR3 coding sequence is TGTGCCAGCAGCTTGGACAGGACAAACACCATATATTTT. This translates into CASSLDRTNTIYF.

The chain has TRBV7-8 and TRBJ2-7, with D perhaps TRBD2 (7 bases). The V and J ends lost 1 base and 4 bases respectively, with 29 bases between them. The CDR3 contains 20 residues. From germline, CDR1 is SGHVS and CDR2 FQNEAQ. Here the CDR3 reads CASSLVVGGPLGGGAYEQYF. The CDR3 DNA reads as TGTGCCAGCAGCTTAGTTGTCGGGGGGCCCCTTGGTGGGGGGGCGTACGAGCAGTACTTC.

The gene calls are TRBV7-3 and TRBJ1-3, with no clear D. CDR3 length equals 17 residues. Germline V gene lookup returns CDR1 SGHTA and CDR2 FQGTGA. Trimming removed 1 base at V and 0 bases at J, with 13 bases between. The DNA for the CDR3 is TGTGCCAGCAGCTTAAGTCCGGGTCCTCTCTCTGGAAACACCATATATTTT. Amino acid sequence: CASSLSPGPLSGNTIYF.

This chain connects TRBV7-9 to TRBJ1-5; 10 bases line up with TRBD1. Germline CDR1 SEHNR, CDR2 FQNEAQ (reference sequence). The CDR3 runs to 16 residues. Losses at the gene ends were 4 bases for V and 7 bases for J; bases not matched to a gene: 10. The chain's CDR3 is CASSSDRQGARQPQHF. The CDR3 DNA follows: TGTGCCAGCAGCTCCGATAGACAGGGGGCGAGACAGCCCCAGCATTTT. Full variable domain (rest looked up from reference TRBV7-9 and TRBJ1-5): DTGVSQNPRHKITKRGQNVTFRCDPISEHNRLYWYRQTLGQGPEFLTYFQNEAQLEKSRLLSDRFSAERPKGSFSTLEIQRTEQGDSAMYLCASSSDRQGARQPQHFGDGTRLSIL.

This chain links TRBV5-1 with TRBJ2-3; 8 positions agree with TRBD2. The CDR3 runs to 15 residues. The V and J ends lost 5 bases and 2 bases, in that order; junction bases with no gene match: 7. CDR1 SGHRS and CDR2 YFSETQ come from the germline V gene. This chain's CDR3 is CASSKGAGVTDTQYF. The DNA of the CDR3 is TGCGCCAGCAGTAAGGGAGCGGGAGTCACAGATACGCAGTATTTT.

This chain uses TRBV11-2 with TRBJ2-1; 10 nucleotides align to TRBD1. The CDR3 runs 15 residues. Germline assignment: CDR1 SGHAT and CDR2 FQNNGV. V was clipped by 6 bases and J by 4 bases; unmatched bases: 6. The CDR3: CASSGTGVIYNEQFF. CDR3 bases: TGTGCCAGCAGTGGGACAGGGGTAATTTACAATGAGCAGTTCTTC. The full variable domain, completed using reference TRBV11-2 and TRBJ2-1, is EAGVAQSPRYKIIEKRQSVAFWCNPISGHATLYWYQQILGQGPKLLIQFQNNGVVDDSQLPKDRFSAERLKGVDSTLKIQPAKLEDSAVYLCASSGTGVIYNEQFFGPGTRLTVL.

J is TRBJ2-3 and V is TRBV6-7, with 7 nucleotides matching TRBD2. TRBV6-7 is flagged as an ORF with uncertain function. V gave up 8 bases and J gave up 0 bases; unmatched junction bases: 8. The CDR3 spans 15 residues. The CDR3 bases are TGTGCCAGCCCCCCAGGGAGGGGCAGCACAGATACGCAGTATTTT. Its translation is CASPPGRGSTDTQYF.

The rearrangement links TRBV4-3 to TRBJ1-1; D unclear. Looked up from germline, CDR1 is LGHNA and CDR2 is YSLEER. Deletions cut 3 bases from V and 1 base from J, with 12 bases between. The CDR3 totals 15 residues. The CDR3 DNA is TGCGCCAGCAGCCAGAGATGGGCAGGGAACACTGAAGCTTTCTTT. Its translation is CASSQRWAGNTEAFF.

V and J are TRBV9 and TRBJ1-6; D possibly corresponds to TRBD1 (6 bases). There are 16 residues in the CDR3. Germline CDR1 is SGDLS and CDR2 is YYNGEE. V was clipped by 3 bases and J by 9 bases, with 19 bases between them. The CDR3 coding sequence is TGTGCCAGCAGCGGAGGTCTGGGGGGGCAAGGTTCACCCCTCCACTTT. This encodes CASSGGLGGQGSPLHF. The full variable domain, rest sourced from reference TRBV9 and TRBJ1-6, is DSGVTQTPKHLITATGQRVTLRCSPRSGDLSVYWYQQSLDQGLQFLIQYYNGEERAKGNILERFSAQQFPDLHSELNLSSLELGDSALYFCASSGGLGGQGSPLHFGNGTRLTVT.

Of note for this clone: Relative to the germline gene, one junction end is altered; a read error may explain this. The chain recombines TRBV20-1 with TRBJ2-3; 7 bases agree with TRBD2. CDR1 DFQATT and CDR2 SNEGSKA come from the germline V gene (reference sequence). CDR3 length: 11 residues. As DNA, the CDR3 is TGCAGTGCTAGATATAGCGGGTTACCCAGGTGG. The encoded protein is CSARYSGLPRW.

The chain joins TRBV5-1 to TRBJ1-4, with 12 bases identical to TRBD1. The CDR3 sequence is 17 residues long. Germline lookup yields CDR1 SGHRS and CDR2 YFSETQ. V gave up 4 bases and J gave up 6 bases; unmatched junction bases: 10. The CDR3 DNA sequence: TGCGCCAGCAGCCGGGGACAGGGGGCGCGACGGGATGAAAAACTGTTTTTT. As protein: CASSRGQGARRDEKLFF.

The genes are TRBV7-3 and TRBJ2-7; perhaps TRBD2 as D (7 bases). CDR3 length equals 14 residues. Germline CDR1 SGHTA, CDR2 FQGTGA. V gave up 3 bases and J gave up 7 bases, with 16 bases separating them. CDR3 coding DNA: TGTGCCAGCAGCTTGGGGGGGGCCCTGGGGGAGCAGTACTTC. Translation: CASSLGGALGEQYF.

The chain combines TRBV30 with TRBJ1-5, with D perhaps TRBD1 (5 bases). Germline V gene data show CDR1 as GTSNPN and CDR2 as SVGIG (reference sequence). The CDR3 loop spans 13 amino acids. Trimming cost V 8 bases and J 0 bases, with 11 bases left between them. The CDR3 DNA reads as TGTGCCGGGGCTGGGGATAGCAATCAGCCCCAGCATTTT. It encodes CAGAGDSNQPQHF.

CDR3 nucleotide sequence: TGCGCCAGCAGCTTGTTAGCGTTGGACACCGGGGAGCTGTTTTTT. Protein product: CASSLLALDTGELFF. The chain joins TRBV5-1 to TRBJ2-2, with D perhaps matching TRBD2 (5 bases). Per germline, CDR1 SGHRS and CDR2 YFSETQ. The CDR3 length is 15 residues. With 1 base removed from V and 3 bases from J, the gap between germline ends came to 10 bases.

The genes are TRBV5-6 and TRBJ2-7, with 9 positions matching TRBD1. Trimming at V came to 4 bases and at J to 5 bases, leaving 16 bases not matched to a gene. CDR1 and CDR2 (germline): SGHDT, YYEEEE. This CDR3 is built from 17 residues. The CDR3 sequence is CASSENAQGAVGHEQYF. In nucleotides, the CDR3 is TGTGCCAGCAGCGAGAACGCACAGGGGGCGGTGGGGCACGAGCAGTACTTC.

The J gene is TRBJ2-7, the V gene TRBV30; D remains unclear. Germline assignment: CDR1 GTSNPN and CDR2 SVGIG (reference sequence). The CDR3 runs 12 residues. The ends were cut back, 1 base at V and 2 bases at J, with 6 bases in the middle. CDR3 DNA sequence: TGTGCCTGGAGTGGCTCAGCCTACGAGCAGTACTTC. Translating gives CAWSGSAYEQYF.

The table lists this clone with a count of one. V gene TRBV5-4 combines with J gene TRBJ2-7; 10 bases align to TRBD2. Per germline, CDR1 SGHNT and CDR2 YYREEE (reference sequence). The CDR3 extends over 18 amino acids. J was trimmed by 1 base and V by 0 bases; bases with no gene match: 10. This chain's CDR3 is CASSLGFKRGGFSYEQYF. CDR3 nucleotide sequence: TGTGCCAGCAGCTTGGGCTTTAAGCGGGGGGGCTTTTCCTACGAGCAGTACTTC.